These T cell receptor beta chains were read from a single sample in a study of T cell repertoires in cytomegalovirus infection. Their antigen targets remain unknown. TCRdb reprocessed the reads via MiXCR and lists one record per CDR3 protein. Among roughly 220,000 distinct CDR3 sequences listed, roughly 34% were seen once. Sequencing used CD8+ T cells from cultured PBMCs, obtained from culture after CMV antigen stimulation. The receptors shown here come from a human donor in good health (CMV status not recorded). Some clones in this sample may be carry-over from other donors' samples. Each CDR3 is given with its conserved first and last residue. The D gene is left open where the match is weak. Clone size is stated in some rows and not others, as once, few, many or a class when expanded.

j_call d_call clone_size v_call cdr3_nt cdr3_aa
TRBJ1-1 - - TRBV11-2 TGTGCCAGCAGCTTAGATAGGACAGCCTACACTGAAGCTTTCTTT CASSLDRTAYTEAFF
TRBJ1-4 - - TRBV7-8 TGTGCCAGCAGCTTAAGGAGGGATAATGAAAAACTGTTTTTT CASSLRRDNEKLFF
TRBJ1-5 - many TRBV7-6 TGTGCCAGCAGCCTCGGGACACCAGATAGCAATCAGCCCCAGCATTTT CASSLGTPDSNQPQHF
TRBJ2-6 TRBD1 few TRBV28 TGTGCCAGCAGTTTAGACAGGGCAACTGGGGCCAACGTCCTGACTTTC CASSLDRATGANVLTF
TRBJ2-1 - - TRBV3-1 TGTGCCAGCAGCCAACCCAGACCCGGGGCTAGCGGGCACAGGGGAGACAATGAGCAGTTCTTC CASSQPRPGASGHRGDNEQFF
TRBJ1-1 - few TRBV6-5 TGTGCCAGCAGTTACTCGGGGGACACGAACACTGAAGCTTTCTTT CASSYSGDTNTEAFF
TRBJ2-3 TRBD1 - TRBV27 TGTGCCAGCAGTTCTCTAGGACAGGTATTCGTCGCAGATACGCAGTATTTT CASSSLGQVFVADTQYF
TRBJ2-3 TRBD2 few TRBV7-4 TGTGCAAACAGGAGCGGGAAGGTTCTAAGGGATACGCAGTATTTT CANRSGKVLRDTQYF
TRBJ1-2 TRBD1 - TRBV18 TGTGCCAGCTCACCAGGACAGGGCAAGAGGGGAAACTATGGCTACACCTTC CASSPGQGKRGNYGYTF
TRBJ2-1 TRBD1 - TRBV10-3 TGTGCCATCAGGACAGGGGGCCCGGATGAGACTCCCTACAATGAGCAGTTCTTC CAIRTGGPDETPYNEQFF
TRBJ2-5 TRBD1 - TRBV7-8 TGTGCCAGCAGCCCGACAGGGTGGAGGCAGACCCAGTACTTC CASSPTGWRQTQYF
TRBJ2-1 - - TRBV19 TGTGCCAGTAGTACCTACAGGTACAATGAGCAGTTCTTC CASSTYRYNEQFF
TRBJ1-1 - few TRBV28 TGTGCCAGCAATGGGGGAAGAGGCACTGAAGCTTTCTTT CASNGGRGTEAFF
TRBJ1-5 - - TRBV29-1 TGCAGCGCCCTGGGGCCAGGCGAGCCCCAGCATTTT CSALGPGEPQHF
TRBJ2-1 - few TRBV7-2 TGTGCCAGCAGCTTAATAGGTCCCCGCTATGAGCAGTTCTTC CASSLIGPRYEQFF
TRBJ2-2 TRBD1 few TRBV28 TGTGCCAGCCTGGAAGACAGGGCAGGAACCGGGGAGCTGTTTTTT CASLEDRAGTGELFF
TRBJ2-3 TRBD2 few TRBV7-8 TGTGCCAGCAGCTTAACGGGCGGGGGGATGCCAGATACGCAGTATTTT CASSLTGGGMPDTQYF
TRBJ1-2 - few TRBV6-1 TGTGCCAGCAGTGGGCACTTAAACTATGGCTACACCTTC CASSGHLNYGYTF
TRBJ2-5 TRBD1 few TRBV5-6 TGTGCCAGCAGCTCGGACAGGGAGACAGAGACCCAGTACTTC CASSSDRETETQYF
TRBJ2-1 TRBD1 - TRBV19 TGTGCCAGTAGGGGTTGGGACAGCTACAATGAGCAGTTCTTC CASRGWDSYNEQFF
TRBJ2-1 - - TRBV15 TGTGCCACCCGAGGCGGGCTATCCTACAATGAGCAGTTCTTC CATRGGLSYNEQFF
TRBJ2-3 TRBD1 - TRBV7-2 TGTGCCAGCAGCTTAGGGGACAGACCACCGGATACGCAGTATTTT CASSLGDRPPDTQYF
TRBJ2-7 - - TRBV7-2 TGTGCCAGCAGCCCCCGGGGGCTAGCGGACTACGAGCAGTACTTC CASSPRGLADYEQYF
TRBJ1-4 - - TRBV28 TGTGCCAGCAACGGCAGGGCCGCAACTAATGAAAAACTGTTTTTT CASNGRAATNEKLFF
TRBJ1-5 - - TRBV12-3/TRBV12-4 TGTGCCAGCAGTGGAGGGACCGGGTTGGGGGTACCGAATCAGCCCCAGCATTTT CASSGGTGLGVPNQPQHF
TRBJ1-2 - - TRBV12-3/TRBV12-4 TGTGCCAGCAGTTTTCCCCCTTCCGGGTTAGGGGCTAACTATGGCTACACCTTC CASSFPPSGLGANYGYTF
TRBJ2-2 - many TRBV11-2 TGTGCCAGCAGCATAGAGCTACAGGGAGACACCGGGGAGCTGTTTTTT CASSIELQGDTGELFF
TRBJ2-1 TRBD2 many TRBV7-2 TGTGCCAGCAGCTCGACTAGCGGGATCAATGAGCAGTTCTTC CASSSTSGINEQFF
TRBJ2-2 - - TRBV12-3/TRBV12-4 TGTGCCAGCATCCCCCGCATGGCAGCGAACACCGGGGAGCTGTTTTTT CASIPRMAANTGELFF
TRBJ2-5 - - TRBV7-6 TGTGCCAGCAGCTCCTCCCGACTAGAGATCATGGGGACCCAGTACTTC CASSSSRLEIMGTQYF
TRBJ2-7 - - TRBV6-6 TGTGCCAGCAGTATTACCGGGACATCCTCCTACGAGCAGTACTTC CASSITGTSSYEQYF
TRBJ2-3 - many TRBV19 TGTGCCAGTAGTCGATACCCGCCACCATCGGACGACTATAGCACAGATACGCAGTATTTT CASSRYPPPSDDYSTDTQYF
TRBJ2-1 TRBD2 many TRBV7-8 TGTGCCAGCAGCTCCCGACTAGCGGGAGAGGAGGAGCAGTTCTTC CASSSRLAGEEEQFF
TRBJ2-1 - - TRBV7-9 TGTGCCCTTAGGCGTCCCAGTAGAAACAATGAGCAGTTCTTC CALRRPSRNNEQFF
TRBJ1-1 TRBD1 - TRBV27 TGTGCCAGCAGCCGCGACAGGGGACAGAACACTGAAGCTTTCTTT CASSRDRGQNTEAFF
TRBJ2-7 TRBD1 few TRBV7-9 TGTGCCAGCAGCTTAGAGGCAGGGGGCTGGGACGAGCAGTACTTC CASSLEAGGWDEQYF
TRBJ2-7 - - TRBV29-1 TGCAGCGTTGAAGTAGGCAGGGGTTACGAGCAGTACTTC CSVEVGRGYEQYF
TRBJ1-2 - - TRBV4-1 TGCGCCAGCAGCCAAGATCTGGCCAGCTCGCCCACTAACTATGGCTACACCTTC CASSQDLASSPTNYGYTF
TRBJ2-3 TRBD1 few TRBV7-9 TGTGCCAGCAGCGTGGACAGGGAAAAGGGGGATACGCAGTATTTT CASSVDREKGDTQYF
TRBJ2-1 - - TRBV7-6 TGTGCCAGCAGAAACTCTGGAGACAATGAGCAGTTCTTC CASRNSGDNEQFF
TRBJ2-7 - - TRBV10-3 TGTGCCATCACTGTGGGGCGACGGGGCAGCTCCTACGAGCAGTACTTC CAITVGRRGSSYEQYF
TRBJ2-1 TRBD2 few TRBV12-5 TGTGCTAGTGGGGACGGGGGGGGAGGGAATGAGCAGTTCTTC CASGDGGGGNEQFF
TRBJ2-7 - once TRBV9 TGTGCCAGCAGCGTAGTGGCAGGGGATCGCTACGAGCAGTACTTC CASSVVAGDRYEQYF
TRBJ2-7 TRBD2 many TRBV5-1 TGCGCCAGCAGCTTGTGGGGGGGGAACACCTACGAGCAGTACTTC CASSLWGGNTYEQYF